A single sample is the source of the 13 T cell receptor beta chains below, sequenced in a study of T cells in Graves' hyperthyroidism and ophthalmopathy. It was RNA transcripts that yielded the amplified TCR beta CDR3 regions. TCR CDR3 regions were first amplified by RT-PCR with HTBI primers. TCRdb re-called the multiplex PCR reads through MiXCR, storing one row per CDR3 protein. In the table there are 660,000 or so distinct CDR3 sequences, approximately 42% of which are singletons. The sample consisted of peripheral blood or thyroid tissue (not recorded which). The receptors were gathered from an adult man with Graves' disease, either hyperthyroidism or ophthalmopathy (not recorded which).

Comments on this clonotype: With a much larger clone just one base away, this may be a read error. The chain employs TRBV7-9 and TRBJ1-4; D is unresolved. Trimming stripped 10 bases from V and 7 bases from J, with 7 bases between. This CDR3 has 10 amino acids. The germline gives CDR1 SEHNR, CDR2 FQNEAQ (reference sequence). The DNA of the CDR3 is TGTGCCACCAGAGGTGAAAAACTGTTTTTT. Its translation: CATRGEKLFF.

This chain joins TRBV2 and TRBJ1-1, with 9 positions matching TRBD1. V lost 5 bases to trimming and J lost 1 base; unmatched junction nucleotides: 8. Germline CDR1 reads SNHLY; CDR2 reads FYNNEI. The CDR3 extends over 16 amino acids. CDR3 sequence (DNA): TGTGCCAGCAGTAATAGACAGGGGGGAGGGAACACTGAAGCTTTCTTT. Protein product: CASSNRQGGGNTEAFF.

For this clonotype: The conserved final phenylalanine or tryptophan is absent from the CDR3, which likely points to a read error. The rearrangement links TRBV7-9 to TRBJ1-2; 7 bases match TRBD1. The CDR3 covers 13 residues. Germline V gene lookup returns CDR1 SEHNR and CDR2 FQNEAQ (reference sequence). The DNA for the CDR3 is TGTGCCAGCAGCTTGGACAGGCTCTATGTCTACACCCTC. This encodes CASSLDRLYVYTL.

The chain employs TRBV20-1 and TRBJ2-7; TRBD2 matches at 7 bases. Germline CDR1 DFQATT, CDR2 SNEGSKA (reference sequence). This CDR3 has 13 amino acids. V lost 3 bases to trimming and J lost 4 bases; unmatched junction nucleotides: 6. CDR3 bases: TGCAGTGCTAGGCCGGGAGCGGGGTACGAGCAGTACTTC. Translation gives CSARPGAGYEQYF.

Turning to this clonotype: This clone may be a read error of a much larger clone one base away. CDR3 residues: CAISSPLTRGHF. The CDR3 nucleotides read TGTGCCATCAGCTCCCCGCTCACCAGGGGCCACTTT. The chain links TRBV10-3 to TRBJ1-6; TRBD1 might be the D (6 bases). Trimming took off 6 bases at V and 18 bases at J, with 18 bases between the two ends. The CDR3 consists of 12 residues. Germline-derived CDR1 and CDR2 are ENHRY and SYGVKD.

The J gene is TRBJ1-6, the V gene TRBV20-1, with D maybe TRBD1 (5 bases). Germline CDR1 and CDR2: DFQATT and SNEGSKA (reference sequence). V dropped 0 bases and J dropped 7 bases, with 13 bases sitting between them. This CDR3 region has 15 residues. This CDR3 reads CSARDRGYHNSPLHF. CDR3 bases: TGCAGTGCTAGAGATAGGGGATATCACAATTCACCCCTCCACTTT.

This clonotype occurred a few times. This chain links TRBV19 with TRBJ1-5; D not resolved. V was cut by 2 bases and J by 2 bases, with 10 bases left in between. The CDR3 runs 15 residues. From germline, CDR1 is LNHDA and CDR2 SQIVND (reference sequence). The CDR3 reads CASSIWVTGNQPQHF. CDR3 nucleotides: TGTGCCAGTAGTATATGGGTTACGGGCAATCAGCCCCAGCATTTT.

This clonotype showed up many times. The V and J genes are TRBV7-9 and TRBJ1-1; D ambiguous. The CDR3 extends over 13 amino acids. Trimming stripped 2 bases from V and 3 bases from J, with 7 bases between. Germline V gives CDR1 SEHNR, CDR2 FQNEAQ (reference sequence). CDR3 nucleotide sequence: TGTGCCAGCAGCTTAAGTCAGGACACTGAAGCTTTCTTT. Its protein is CASSLSQDTEAFF.

This clonotype appeared a single time. The chain is built from TRBV7-3 and TRBJ1-2; 7 bases are shared with TRBD1. Per germline, CDR1 SGHTA and CDR2 FQGTGA. Trimming at V came to 5 bases and at J to 7 bases, leaving 4 bases not matched to a gene. This CDR3 region has 12 residues. The CDR3 sequence: CASSPGGIGYTF. The CDR3 DNA sequence: TGTGCCAGCAGCCCAGGGGGGATTGGCTACACCTTC.

In its sample, this clonotype was seen many times. The chain links TRBV2 to TRBJ1-5; D is possibly TRBD1 (6 bases). The germline V and J ends were trimmed by 6 bases and 0 bases, with 15 bases remaining between them. There are 16 residues in the CDR3. Germline assignment: CDR1 SNHLY and CDR2 FYNNEI. In nucleotides, the CDR3 is TGTGCCAGCAGCCAAAACCCAGGGGATAGCAATCAGCCCCAGCATTTT. This sequence encodes CASSQNPGDSNQPQHF. Together with reference TRBV2 and TRBJ1-5, the CDR3 gives the full variable domain: EPEVTQTPSHQVTQMGQEVILRCVPISNHLYFYWYRQILGQKVEFLVSFYNNEISEKSEIFDDQFSVERPDGSNFTLKIRSTKLEDSAMYFCASSQNPGDSNQPQHFGDGTRLSIL.

Turning to this clonotype: Since a much larger clone is just one base distant, this may be a read error. The CDR3, as DNA: TGTGCCAGCAGTCCGGGACAGGGGTCTGGCTACGCCTTC. Amino acids: CASSPGQGSGYAF. The rearrangement uses TRBV2 and TRBJ1-2; 10 bases line up with TRBD1. CDR1 is SNHLY and CDR2 is FYNNEI in the germline V gene. The CDR3 consists of 13 residues. Using reference TRBV2 and TRBJ1-2 for the parts outside the CDR3, the full variable domain is EPEVTQTPSHQVTQMGQEVILRCVPISNHLYFYWYRQILGQKVEFLVSFYNNEISEKSEIFDDQFSVERPDGSNFTLKIRSTKLEDSAMYFCASSPGQGSGYAFGSGTRLTVV.

There are many counts of this clonotype. This chain uses TRBV7-9 with TRBJ1-5; D is unresolved. The CDR3 extends over 14 amino acids. The V end was cut by 1 base, the J end by 7 bases, with 11 bases between. The V gene's germline CDR1 is SEHNR and CDR2 FQNEAQ (reference sequence). The CDR3 here is CASSLVGSRQPQHF. The CDR3 DNA reads as TGTGCCAGCAGCTTAGTCGGGAGTAGGCAGCCCCAGCATTTT.

The V and J genes are TRBV29-1 and TRBJ2-3; no firm D call. The CDR3 covers 14 residues. Germline lookup yields CDR1 SQVTM and CDR2 ANQGSEA. The V and J ends lost 7 bases and 0 bases respectively, with 14 bases between them. This CDR3 is CSADGFTSTDTQYF. CDR3 in DNA: TGCAGCGCCGACGGGTTTACTAGCACAGATACGCAGTATTTT.